This entry describes one T cell receptor beta chain. Its antigen is not known. These data come from a study of cytomegalovirus exposure and HLA in healthy donors. General study results and limits: The CMV antigen specificity of a few CMV-associated chains was confirmed through in vitro analysis. The study had only CMV serostatus as immune exposure information. In a later analysis, a missense DCLRE1C variant was linked to TCR beta V- and J-gene trimming.

Primers: 60 Vbeta forward and 13 Jbeta reverse. Sequencing used immunoSEQ multiplex PCR; TCRdb keeps in-frame clones, though not all of them. Here the sample spans around 100,000 clones, about 83% being singletons. Per the germline V gene, CDR1 is SGHDT and CDR2 is YYEEEE. Trimming pared 0 bases from V and 5 bases from J, leaving 17 bases between. The CDR3 totals 17 residues. This TCR was sampled from a female donor in good health and CMV-seropositive. Sequenced sample: PBMCs. The chain combines TRBV5-6 with TRBJ1-4; D is possibly TRBD1 (5 bases). CDR3 coding DNA: TGTGCCAGCAGCTTGGGTCTCTTCCGGGACTTAAATGAAAAACTGTTTTTT. The encoded protein is CASSLGLFRDLNEKLFF.